Presented here are 27 T cell receptor beta chains from one specimen sequenced in a study of CD8 T cells in Susac syndrome. It was with random hexamers that about 0.45 to 1 ug RNA was reverse transcribed. Using its own MiXCR run on the immunoSEQ multiplex PCR reads, TCRdb lists one record per CDR3 protein. The data contain a few hundred thousand distinct CDR3 sequences, about 90% of them seen just once; the ten biggest clones take up 0.06% to 0.075%. What was sequenced was CD4+ T cells from PBMCs. The source of these receptors is a human donor with multiple sclerosis.

This sequence joins TRBV6-1 and TRBJ2-7; 9 bases fit TRBD2. CDR3 size: 14 residues. Per the germline V gene, CDR1 is MNHNS and CDR2 is SASEGT. V gave up 4 bases and J gave up 2 bases; unmatched junction bases: 3. The DNA for the CDR3 is TGTGCCAGCAGTGGTAGCGGGAGCCCCTACGAGCAGTACTTC. Translation gives CASSGSGSPYEQYF.

The V gene is TRBV19, the J gene TRBJ2-7, with TRBD2 matching over 11 bases. CDR1 LNHDA and CDR2 SQIVND come from the germline V gene (reference sequence). The CDR3 consists of 14 residues. V lost 5 bases, J lost 4 bases, and 4 bases stayed unmatched. DNA for the CDR3: TGTGCCAGTAGTGTGGGACTAGCGGAATACGAGCAGTACTTC. Its translation: CASSVGLAEYEQYF.

Only one count was recorded for this clonotype. J is TRBJ1-2 and V is TRBV30; 9 bases are a match to TRBD1. Trimming cost V 4 bases and J 2 bases; bases outside gene matches: 8. Per germline, CDR1 GTSNPN and CDR2 SVGIG (reference sequence). This CDR3 has 15 residues. The CDR3 is CAWTPGQGTNYGYTF. The CDR3 region has the DNA TGTGCCTGGACTCCCGGACAGGGGACCAACTATGGCTACACCTTC.

This clonotype was detected a few times. The CDR3 loop reads CASSQVLMGAREKLFF. CDR3 DNA sequence: TGTGCCAGCAGCCAAGTCTTGATGGGGGCGCGAGAAAAACTGTTTTTT. The chain carries TRBV4-2 and TRBJ1-4; D is possibly TRBD1 (6 bases). This CDR3 spans 16 amino acids. Germline CDR1 and CDR2: LGHNA and YNFKEQ. Deletions cut 1 base from V and 8 bases from J, with 17 bases between.

The V gene is TRBV20-1, the J gene TRBJ2-3; 12 bases fit TRBD2. Per the germline V gene, CDR1 is DFQATT and CDR2 is SNEGSKA (reference sequence). The CDR3 totals 16 residues. Trimming took 6 bases from V and 4 from J; bases not matched to a gene: 11. In DNA form, the CDR3 reads TGCAGTGCGCCCAATATCACTAGCGGGAGGCCAGATACGCAGTATTTT. Protein product: CSAPNITSGRPDTQYF.

This clonotype has just one count. The CDR3 loop is CSVGQSNTEAFF. The DNA for the CDR3 is TGCAGCGTTGGACAGTCGAACACTGAAGCTTTCTTT. J is TRBJ1-1 and V is TRBV29-1, with D tentatively TRBD1 (5 bases). CDR1 is SQVTM and CDR2 is ANQGSEA in the germline V gene. The CDR3 contains 12 residues. Trimming left V 4 bases short and J 1 base short, with 7 bases between. The variable domain in full, completed from reference TRBV29-1 and TRBJ1-1, reads SAVISQKPSRDICQRGTSLTIQCQVDSQVTMMFWYRQQPGQSLTLIATANQGSEATYESGFVIDKFPISRPNLTFSTLTVSNMSPEDSSIYLCSVGQSNTEAFFGQGTRLTVV.

V is TRBV11-2 and J is TRBJ2-7; perhaps D is TRBD1 or TRBD2 (6 bases each). Germline assignment: CDR1 SGHAT and CDR2 FQNNGV. The CDR3 totals 13 residues. V gave up 5 bases and J gave up 6 bases, with 14 bases separating them. CDR3 protein: CASSGLPGAEQYF. The CDR3 DNA follows: TGTGCCAGCAGCGGCCTGCCGGGGGCCGAGCAGTACTTC.

V is TRBV7-8 and J is TRBJ2-3, with 9 bases identical to TRBD2. Losses at the gene ends were 3 bases for V and 7 bases for J; bases not matched to a gene: 11. This CDR3 has 16 amino acids. In germline, CDR1 is SGHVS, CDR2 FQNEAQ. CDR3 DNA: TGTGCCAGCAGCTTGTCTAAGCGGGGGGCTGGAAATACGCAGTATTTT. Protein product: CASSLSKRGAGNTQYF.

The chain couples TRBV15 to TRBJ2-2, with D unresolved. V shed 1 base and J shed 3 bases, with 6 bases lying between them. Germline V gene lookup returns CDR1 LNHNV and CDR2 YYDKDF (reference sequence). This CDR3 contains 14 residues. CDR3 bases: TGTGCCACCAGCAGAGCTGATTACACCGGGGAGCTGTTTTTT. Protein sequence: CATSRADYTGELFF.

V gene TRBV5-1 combines with J gene TRBJ1-5, with D uncertain. CDR1 and CDR2 (germline): SGHRS, YFSETQ. The CDR3 runs 14 residues. V was trimmed by 0 bases and J by 7 bases, leaving 11 bases between them. CDR3: CASSLELAGQPQHF. The CDR3, as DNA: TGCGCCAGCAGCTTGGAACTGGCCGGGCAGCCCCAGCATTTT.

V and J are TRBV6-6 and TRBJ2-3; D may be TRBD2 (6 bases). The germline V gene has CDR1 MNHNY and CDR2 SVGAGI (reference sequence). The V gene lost 7 bases and the J gene lost 0 bases, with 8 bases spanning the gap. CDR3 length: 13 amino acids. DNA for the CDR3: TGTGCCAGCAAGGGACTCAGCACAGATACGCAGTATTTT. Translated, it gives CASKGLSTDTQYF.

The chain is built from TRBV3-1 and TRBJ1-4; D might be TRBD1 (6 bases). Germline V lookup: CDR1 LGHDT, CDR2 YNNKEL (reference sequence). There are 14 residues in the CDR3. The germline V and J ends were trimmed by 4 bases and 8 bases, with 14 bases remaining between them. The CDR3 DNA follows: TGTGCCAGCAGCCCCGTGGGGGGGCGCGAAAAACTGTTTTTT. Translation: CASSPVGGREKLFF.

A single count supports this clonotype. The chain joins TRBV7-9 to TRBJ1-4; 10 bases align to TRBD1. Germline trimming cut 0 bases from V and 10 bases from J; bases unmatched to any gene: 5. The V gene's germline CDR1 is SEHNR and CDR2 FQNEAQ (reference sequence). This CDR3 comprises 15 residues. CDR3 in amino acids: CASSLAGTGDGKLFF. The CDR3 DNA sequence: TGTGCCAGCAGCTTAGCGGGGACAGGGGATGGAAAACTGTTTTTT. Using reference TRBV7-9 and TRBJ1-4 for the parts outside the CDR3, the full variable domain is DTGVSQNPRHKITKRGQNVTFRCDPISEHNRLYWYRQTLGQGPEFLTYFQNEAQLEKSRLLSDRFSAERPKGSFSTLEIQRTEQGDSAMYLCASSLAGTGDGKLFFGSGTQLSVL.

The chain links TRBV11-2 to TRBJ1-2; tentative D call: TRBD1 (6 bases). Germline assignment: CDR1 SGHAT and CDR2 FQNNGV. Trimming pared 5 bases from V and 8 bases from J, leaving 15 bases between. The CDR3 runs to 13 residues. This CDR3 reads CASSANRVWGYTF. CDR3 nucleotide sequence: TGTGCCAGCAGCGCAAACAGGGTCTGGGGCTACACCTTC.

The V gene is TRBV7-8, the J gene TRBJ2-5; D is perhaps TRBD1 or TRBD2 (5 bases each). Per germline, CDR1 SGHVS and CDR2 FQNEAQ. The CDR3 has 15 amino acids. Trimming left V 0 bases short and J 6 bases short, with 14 bases between. The CDR3 DNA reads TGTGCCAGCAGCTTAGCGGGACGGAACGTGCAGACCCAGTACTTC. Protein product: CASSLAGRNVQTQYF.

The chain combines TRBV11-2 with TRBJ2-7; D is perhaps TRBD1 (6 bases). The CDR3 runs to 14 residues. Germline values: CDR1 SGHAT, CDR2 FQNNGV. The V end lost 5 bases, the J end lost 3 bases, and 14 bases lay between the germline ends. CDR3 loop: CASSEGSGVYEQYF. CDR3 DNA: TGTGCCAGCAGCGAAGGGTCAGGGGTCTACGAGCAGTACTTC.

CDR3 region: CAWRLTANTEAFF. CDR3 sequence (DNA): TGTGCCTGGAGACTCACTGCAAACACTGAAGCTTTCTTT. The chain couples TRBV30 to TRBJ1-1, with no clear D. Trimming cost V 3 bases and J 2 bases, with 10 bases left between them. The CDR3 totals 13 residues. Germline values: CDR1 GTSNPN, CDR2 SVGIG (reference sequence).

This clonotype occurred once. The CDR3 loop is CASSQPTSGRVEQFF. CDR3 in DNA: TGCGCCAGCAGCCAACCCACTAGCGGGAGGGTTGAGCAGTTCTTC. This sequence joins TRBV4-1 and TRBJ2-1, with TRBD2 matching over 13 bases. Germline CDR1 reads MGHRA; CDR2 reads YSYEKL. CDR3 length: 15 residues. V dropped 2 bases and J dropped 9; count of bases not matched to a gene: 4.

This chain links TRBV7-3 with TRBJ2-2; TRBD2 agrees at 9 bases. CDR3 length equals 16 residues. CDR1 and CDR2 (germline): SGHTA, FQGTGA. V was clipped by 5 bases and J by 0 bases; unmatched bases: 4. The CDR3 region has the DNA TGTGCCAGCAGCCAAATAGCGGGAGCGAACACCGGGGAGCTGTTTTTT. This gives the protein CASSQIAGANTGELFF.

The chain couples TRBV3-1 to TRBJ2-2; D might be TRBD1 (6 bases). CDR1 LGHDT and CDR2 YNNKEL come from the germline V gene (reference sequence). Trimming pared 3 bases from V and 6 bases from J, leaving 14 bases between. The CDR3 length is 15 residues. The CDR3 here is CASSHRDTLAGELFF. For the CDR3, the DNA is TGTGCCAGCAGCCACCGGGACACCCTCGCCGGGGAGCTGTTTTTT.

This chain connects TRBV25-1 to TRBJ2-7, with D tentatively TRBD2 (6 bases). V gave up 4 bases and J gave up 2 bases, with 21 bases separating them. The germline gives CDR1 MGHDK, CDR2 SYGVNS. The CDR3 contains 17 residues. The CDR3 here is CASSALAEGLGPYEQYF. In nucleotides, the CDR3 is TGTGCCAGCAGTGCACTAGCTGAGGGGTTGGGTCCCTACGAGCAGTACTTC.

V is TRBV10-3 and J is TRBJ2-4, with 8 bases that match TRBD2. The CDR3 spans 18 residues. The V and J ends lost 2 bases and 0 bases, in that order; junction bases with no gene match: 9. Germline assignment: CDR1 ENHRY and CDR2 SYGVKD. The CDR3 is CAISEAGGTDLAKNIQYF. Written as DNA, the CDR3 is TGTGCCATCAGTGAGGCGGGAGGAACAGATCTAGCCAAAAACATTCAGTACTTC.

The gene calls are TRBV20-1 and TRBJ2-2, with 11 bases that match TRBD2. The V gene end was trimmed by 6 bases and the J gene end by 7 bases; junction bases not matched to a gene: 10. CDR3 size: 15 residues. Germline CDR1 reads DFQATT; CDR2 reads SNEGSKA (reference sequence). This CDR3 reads CSAMLAGGEDGELFF. CDR3 DNA: TGCAGTGCGATGCTAGCGGGAGGCGAGGACGGGGAGCTGTTTTTT.

The chain combines TRBV6-2 or TRBV6-3 with TRBJ2-5; TRBD1 matches at 8 bases. Germline CDR1 is MNHEY and CDR2 is SVGEGT. CDR3 length: 15 amino acids. The V and J ends lost 6 bases and 2 bases, in that order; junction bases with no gene match: 8. The DNA of the CDR3 is TGTGCCAGCAGACGGACAGGGTCGGGTCAAGAGACCCAGTACTTC. It encodes CASRRTGSGQETQYF.

This clonotype occurred once. The chain has TRBV7-2 and TRBJ2-7, with 7 positions matching TRBD1. Germline lookup yields CDR1 SGHTA and CDR2 FQGNSA. V was clipped by 5 bases and J by 2 bases; unmatched bases: 9. The CDR3 runs 15 residues. DNA of the CDR3: TGTGCCAGCAGCACCGTGACAGGGACCACCTACGAGCAGTACTTC. Amino acid sequence: CASSTVTGTTYEQYF.

The genes are TRBV18 and TRBJ1-5, with TRBD1 identical over 8 bases. The J segment lost 7 bases and the V segment lost 6 bases, leaving 11 bases of the junction unmatched. CDR1 KGHSH and CDR2 LQKENI come from the germline V gene. The CDR3 has 15 residues. DNA of the CDR3: TGTGCCAGCTCCCCCCGGCAGGGGGCTGAGCAGCCCCAGCATTTT. Translated: CASSPRQGAEQPQHF.

CDR3 DNA sequence: TGTGCCAGCAGCCAAGTAACAGGCGGGAGCGACGGCGGGGAGCTGTTTTTT. This gives the protein CASSQVTGGSDGGELFF. J is TRBJ2-2 and V is TRBV4-2; the match to TRBD2 covers 7 bases. V trimming: 1 base; J trimming: 7 bases; junction bases outside the gene matches: 12. CDR3 length: 17 residues. Germline CDR1 reads LGHNA; CDR2 reads YNFKEQ.